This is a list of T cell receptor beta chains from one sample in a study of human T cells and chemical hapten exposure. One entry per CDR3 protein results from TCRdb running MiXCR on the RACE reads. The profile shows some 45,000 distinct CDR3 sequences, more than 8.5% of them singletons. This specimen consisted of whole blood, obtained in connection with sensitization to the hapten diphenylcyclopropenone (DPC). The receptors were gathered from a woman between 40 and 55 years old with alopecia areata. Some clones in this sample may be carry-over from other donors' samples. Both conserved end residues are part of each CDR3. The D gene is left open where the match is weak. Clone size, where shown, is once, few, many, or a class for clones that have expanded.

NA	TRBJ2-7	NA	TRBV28	CASLGGNGYEQYF	TGTGCCAGCTTAGGAGGCAATGGGTACGAGCAGTACTTC
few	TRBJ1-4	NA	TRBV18	CASSPYVNEKLFF	TGTGCCAGCTCACCGTACGTAAATGAAAAACTGTTTTTT
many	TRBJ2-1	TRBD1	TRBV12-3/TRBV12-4	CASSNPTGAENEQFF	TGTGCCAGCAGTAACCCTACAGGGGCGGAGAATGAGCAGTTCTTC
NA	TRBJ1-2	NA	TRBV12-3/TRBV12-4	CASSFSGRGAYGYTF	TGTGCCAGCAGTTTCTCCGGACGGGGGGCGTATGGCTACACCTTC
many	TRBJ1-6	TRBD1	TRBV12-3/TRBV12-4	CASSRQGSSPLHF	TGTGCCAGCAGTCGACAGGGGAGTTCACCCCTCCACTTT
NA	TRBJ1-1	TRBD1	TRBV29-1	CSVELGTGAYEAFF	TGCAGCGTTGAACTAGGGACAGGGGCTTATGAAGCTTTCTTT
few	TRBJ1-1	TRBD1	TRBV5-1	CASTGQENTEAFF	TGCGCCAGCACAGGACAGGAGAACACTGAAGCTTTCTTT
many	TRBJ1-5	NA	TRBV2	CASSERKSNQPQHF	TGTGCCAGCAGTGAGAGGAAGAGCAATCAGCCCCAGCATTTT
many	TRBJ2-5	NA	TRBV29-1	CSVGAQKETQYF	TGCAGCGTTGGAGCCCAGAAAGAGACCCAGTACTTC
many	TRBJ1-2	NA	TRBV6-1	CASSRTVGYTF	TGTGCCAGCAGTCGGACCGTCGGCTACACCTTC
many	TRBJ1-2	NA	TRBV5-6	CASTPRGVGYGYTF	TGTGCCAGCACCCCTAGGGGGGTAGGCTATGGCTACACCTTC
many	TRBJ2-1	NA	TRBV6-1	CASSGPEGAYNEQFF	TGTGCCAGCAGTGGCCCCGAGGGCGCCTACAATGAGCAGTTCTTC
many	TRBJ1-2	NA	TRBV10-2	CASSEGNYGYTF	TGCGCCAGCAGTGAAGGGAACTATGGCTACACCTTC
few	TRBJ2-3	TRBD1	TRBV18	CASSPDRAADTQYF	TGTGCCAGCTCACCCGACAGGGCGGCCGATACGCAGTATTTT
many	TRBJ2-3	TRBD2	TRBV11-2	CASSTGGPGDTQYF	TGTGCCAGCAGCACGGGGGGGCCAGGAGATACGCAGTATTTT
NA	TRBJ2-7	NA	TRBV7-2	CASSSDSLSSLGSQYF	TGTGCCAGCAGCTCCGACAGTCTCTCTAGTCTCGGGTCGCAGTACTTC
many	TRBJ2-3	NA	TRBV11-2	CASSLDGGQIDTQYF	TGTGCCAGCAGCTTAGACGGGGGCCAAATAGATACGCAGTATTTT
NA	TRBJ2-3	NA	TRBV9	CASGTGMEDTQYF	TGTGCCAGCGGAACAGGGATGGAAGATACGCAGTATTTT
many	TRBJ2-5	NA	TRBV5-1	CASSPSQETQYF	TGCGCCAGCAGCCCGTCCCAAGAGACCCAGTACTTC
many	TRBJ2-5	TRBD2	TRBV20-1	CSAGVGGVQETQYF	TGCAGTGCTGGCGTCGGGGGGGTCCAAGAGACCCAGTACTTC
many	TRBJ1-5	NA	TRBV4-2	CASSPPTGNNQPQHF	TGTGCCAGCAGCCCCCCCACGGGGAACAATCAGCCCCAGCATTTT
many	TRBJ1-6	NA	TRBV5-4	CASSLAPGPDSPLHF	TGTGCCAGCAGCTTGGCCCCGGGGCCGGATTCACCCCTCCACTTT
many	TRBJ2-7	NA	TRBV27	CASSIAGYPEQYF	TGTGCCAGCAGTATTGCAGGGTACCCCGAGCAGTACTTC
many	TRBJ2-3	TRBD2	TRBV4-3	CASAQSGTRERTQYF	TGCGCCAGCGCCCAGAGCGGGACTCGAGAGCGGACGCAGTATTTT
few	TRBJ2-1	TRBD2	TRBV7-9	CASSFPGLAGGAEQFF	TGTGCCAGCAGCTTCCCGGGACTAGCGGGGGGTGCTGAGCAGTTCTTC
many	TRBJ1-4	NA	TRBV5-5	CASSPRGEKLFF	TGTGCCAGCAGCCCCCGGGGCGAAAAACTGTTTTTT
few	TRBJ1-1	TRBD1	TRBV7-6	CASSSLGTGEAFF	TGTGCCAGCAGCTCCTTGGGGACAGGTGAAGCTTTCTTT
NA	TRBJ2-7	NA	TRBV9	CASSATPGPASYEQYF	TGTGCCAGCAGCGCTACCCCCGGGCCGGCATCCTACGAGCAGTACTTC
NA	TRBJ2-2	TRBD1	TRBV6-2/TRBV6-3	CASSPPDRGDTGELFF	TGTGCCAGCAGTCCCCCGGACAGGGGAGACACCGGGGAGCTGTTTTTT
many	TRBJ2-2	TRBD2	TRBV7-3	CASSLSGGPTGELFF	TGTGCCAGCAGCTTATCGGGGGGGCCCACCGGGGAGCTGTTTTTT
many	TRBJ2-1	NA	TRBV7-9	CASSRTGMNEQFF	TGTGCCAGCAGCAGAACAGGGATGAATGAGCAGTTCTTC
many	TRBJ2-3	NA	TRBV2	CATRPGSTDTQYF	TGTGCCACCAGACCGGGTAGCACAGATACGCAGTATTTT
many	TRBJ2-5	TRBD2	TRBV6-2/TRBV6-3	CASSYQVAGGLQETQYF	TGTGCCAGCAGTTACCAGGTAGCGGGGGGTTTACAAGAGACCCAGTACTTC
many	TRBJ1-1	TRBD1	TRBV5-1	CASSSGLQGGTEAFF	TGCGCCAGCAGCTCCGGCCTGCAGGGGGGCACTGAAGCTTTCTTT
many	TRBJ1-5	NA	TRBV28	CASRSGNQPQHF	TGTGCCAGCAGGTCAGGGAATCAGCCCCAGCATTTT
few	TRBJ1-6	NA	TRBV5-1	CASSLADIRNSPLHF	TGCGCCAGCAGCTTGGCCGACATCAGGAATTCACCCCTCCACTTT
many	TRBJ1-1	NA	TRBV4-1	CASSQGIVRYTEAFF	TGCGCCAGCAGCCAAGGGATCGTGAGGTACACTGAAGCTTTCTTT
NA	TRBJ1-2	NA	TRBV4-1	CASSQPWLREANYGYTF	TGCGCCAGCAGCCAACCCTGGTTAAGGGAAGCTAACTATGGCTACACCTTC
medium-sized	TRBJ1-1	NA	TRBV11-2	CASSFDPNTEAFF	TGTGCCAGCAGCTTCGACCCGAACACTGAAGCTTTCTTT
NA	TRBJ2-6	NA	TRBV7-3	CASSLRAGANVLTF	TGTGCCAGCAGCTTAAGGGCTGGGGCCAACGTCCTGACTTTC
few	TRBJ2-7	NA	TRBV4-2	CASSQERPSDEQYF	TGTGCCAGCAGCCAAGAACGGCCTAGCGACGAGCAGTACTTC
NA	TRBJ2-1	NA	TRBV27	CASRGPPYNEQFF	TGTGCCAGCAGGGGGCCTCCGTACAATGAGCAGTTCTTC
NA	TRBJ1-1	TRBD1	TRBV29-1	CSVDRGALNTEAFF	TGCAGCGTTGACAGGGGGGCCCTGAACACTGAAGCTTTCTTT
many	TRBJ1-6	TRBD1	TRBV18	CASSPQKDRGDSPLHF	TGTGCCAGCTCACCACAAAAGGACAGGGGAGATTCACCCCTCCACTTT
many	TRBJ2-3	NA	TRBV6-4	CASSDSKGADTQYF	TGTGCCAGCAGTGACTCGAAGGGGGCAGATACGCAGTATTTT
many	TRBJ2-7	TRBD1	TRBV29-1	CSVVGTGGVSSYEQYF	TGCAGCGTTGTAGGGACAGGGGGCGTAAGCTCCTACGAGCAGTACTTC
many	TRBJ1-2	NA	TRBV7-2	CASSRPGAFYGYTF	TGTGCCAGCAGCCGCCCAGGGGCTTTCTATGGCTACACCTTC
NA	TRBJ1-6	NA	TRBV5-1	CASRTDGNSPLHF	TGCGCCAGCAGGACGGACGGAAATTCACCCCTCCACTTT
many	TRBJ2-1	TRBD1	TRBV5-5	CASSPQRTGHYEQFF	TGTGCCAGCAGCCCCCAGCGGACAGGGCATTATGAGCAGTTCTTC
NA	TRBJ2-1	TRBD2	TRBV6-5	CASRLLAGGSYNEQFF	TGTGCCAGCAGATTGCTAGCGGGGGGATCCTACAATGAGCAGTTCTTC
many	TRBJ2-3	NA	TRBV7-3	CASSLTAGTQYF	TGTGCCAGCAGCTTAACCGCGGGTACGCAGTATTTT
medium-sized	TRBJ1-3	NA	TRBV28	CAAYGGGRNTIYF	TGTGCCGCTTACGGCGGGGGACGAAACACCATATATTTT
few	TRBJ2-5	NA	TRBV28	CASSLPRVETQYF	TGTGCCAGCAGTTTACCCCGGGTTGAGACCCAGTACTTC
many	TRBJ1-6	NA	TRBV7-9	CASSLAEGELHF	TGTGCCAGCAGCTTAGCGGAGGGGGAACTACACTTT